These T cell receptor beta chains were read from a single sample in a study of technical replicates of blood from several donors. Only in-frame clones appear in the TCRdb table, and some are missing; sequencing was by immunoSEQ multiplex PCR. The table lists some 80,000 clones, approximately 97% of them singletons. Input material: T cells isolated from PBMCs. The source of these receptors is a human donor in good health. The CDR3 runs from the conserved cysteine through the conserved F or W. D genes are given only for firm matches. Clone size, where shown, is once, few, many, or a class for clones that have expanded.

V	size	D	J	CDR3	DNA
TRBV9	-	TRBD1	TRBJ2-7	CASSLAGTVDEQYF	TGTGCCAGCAGCCTAGCCGGGACAGTAGACGAGCAGTACTTC
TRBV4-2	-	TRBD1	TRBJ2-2	CASSQGQGGGELFF	TGTGCCAGCAGCCAGGGACAGGGTGGCGGGGAGCTGTTTTTT
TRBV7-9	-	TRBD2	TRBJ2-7	CASSHGLETYF	TGTGCCAGCAGCCACGGACTAGAGACGTACTTC
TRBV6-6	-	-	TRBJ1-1	CASSGGPRAEAFF	TGTGCCAGCTCCGGGGGTCCTCGAGCTGAAGCTTTCTTT
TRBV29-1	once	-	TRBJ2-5	CSVEDNTGVQTQYF	TGCAGCGTTGAAGATAATACCGGGGTACAGACCCAGTACTTC
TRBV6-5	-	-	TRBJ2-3	CASSRTEATDTQYF	TGTGCCAGCTCACGAACGGAGGCCACAGATACGCAGTATTTT
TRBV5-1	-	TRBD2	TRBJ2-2	CASSLGGRTSGSPNTGELFF	TGCGCCAGCAGCTTGGGGGGAAGGACTAGCGGGTCCCCGAACACCGGGGAGCTGTTTTTT
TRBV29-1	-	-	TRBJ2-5	CSGGEVEETQYF	TGCAGCGGGGGGGAGGTCGAGGAGACCCAGTACTTC
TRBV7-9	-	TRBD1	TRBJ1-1	CASSILGQGSTEAFF	TGTGCCAGCAGCATCCTCGGACAGGGGAGCACTGAAGCTTTCTTT
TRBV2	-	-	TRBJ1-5	CASSPPDRFSQPQHF	TGTGCCAGCAGCCCCCCCGACAGGTTCAGCCAGCCCCAGCATTTT
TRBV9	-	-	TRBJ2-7	CARSVGRLGAYEQYF	TGTGCCCGCAGCGTAGGCAGGCTAGGGGCCTACGAGCAGTACTTC
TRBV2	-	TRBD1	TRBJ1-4	CASSVNRGSNEKLFF	TGTGCCAGCAGTGTTAACAGGGGGTCTAATGAAAAACTGTTTTTT
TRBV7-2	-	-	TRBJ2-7	CASSPDSSRSYEQYF	TGTGCCAGCAGCCCAGACTCGTCCCGGTCATACGAGCAGTACTTC
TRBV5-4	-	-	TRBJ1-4	CASSLGLLNEKLFF	TGTGCCAGCAGCCTAGGACTGCTTAATGAAAAACTGTTTTTT
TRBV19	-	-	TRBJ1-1	CASSLGQWWTEAFF	TGTGCCAGTAGTCTCGGACAGTGGTGGACTGAAGCTTTCTTT
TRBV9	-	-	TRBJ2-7	CASSVGEHSYEQYF	TGTGCCAGCAGCGTAGGGGAGCACTCCTACGAGCAGTACTTC
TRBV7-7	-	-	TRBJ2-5	CASSLSRVQETQYF	TGTGCCAGCAGCTTATCGCGGGTTCAAGAGACCCAGTACTTC
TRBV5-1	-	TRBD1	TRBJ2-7	CATGRTGSYEQYF	TGCGCCACCGGACGGACAGGGTCCTACGAGCAGTACTTC
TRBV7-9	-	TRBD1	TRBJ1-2	CASSLDRGNNAF	TGTGCCAGCAGCCTGGACAGGGGGAATAACGCCTTC
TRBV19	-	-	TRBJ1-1	CASSTQSYTEAFF	TGTGCCAGTAGCACACAGAGTTACACTGAAGCTTTCTTT
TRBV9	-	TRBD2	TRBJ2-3	CASSAPISSGPKEDTQYF	TGTGCCAGCAGCGCCCCGATATCTAGCGGGCCTAAAGAGGATACGCAGTATTTT
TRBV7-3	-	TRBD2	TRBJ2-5	CASSLRGTSGGGTETQYF	TGTGCCAGCAGCTTAAGAGGGACTAGCGGGGGAGGGACAGAGACCCAGTACTTC
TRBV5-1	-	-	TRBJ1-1	CASSLERNTEAFF	TGCGCCAGCAGCTTGGAGAGGAACACTGAAGCTTTCTTT
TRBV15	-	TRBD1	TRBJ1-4	CATSQQGAPYEKLFF	TGTGCCACCAGCCAACAGGGGGCCCCATACGAAAAACTGTTTTTT
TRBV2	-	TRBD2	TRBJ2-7	CASSVGLAGHEQYF	TGTGCCAGCAGCGTCGGACTAGCGGGACACGAGCAGTACTTC